The 11 T cell receptor beta chains given below trace back to one sample, sequenced in a study of blood T cell repertoires in COVID-19. Profiled with immunoSEQ multiplex PCR; TCRdb holds only in-frame clones, not every one. Of 210,000 or so clones listed, just under 90% are singletons. Sequenced material: peripheral blood. The receptors were gathered from a man aged 30 to 45 with COVID-19, enrolled during active disease.

J is TRBJ1-5 and V is TRBV6-5; D gene unclear. The CDR3 is made up of 14 amino acids. V gave up 1 base and J gave up 4 bases, with 8 bases separating them. Germline V CDR1 and CDR2: MNHEY, SVGAGI. The CDR3 bases are TGTGCCAGCAGTTACTACGGGGAAAATCAGCCCCAGCATTTT. Translated: CASSYYGENQPQHF.

The chain joins TRBV27 to TRBJ1-5, with 7 bases lining up with TRBD1. The length of the CDR3 is 14 residues. Germline CDR1 reads MNHEY; CDR2 reads SMNVEV (reference sequence). V lost 5 bases to trimming and J lost 1 base; unmatched junction nucleotides: 2. The CDR3 DNA sequence: TGTGCCAGCAGTCCAGGGGGGAGCAATCAGCCCCAGCATTTT. Its protein is CASSPGGSNQPQHF.

The chain has TRBV5-4 and TRBJ1-1; no clear D. From germline, CDR1 is SGHNT and CDR2 YYREEE (reference sequence). The CDR3 loop spans 16 amino acids. Trimming pared 1 base from V and 0 bases from J, leaving 13 bases between. The CDR3 nucleotides read TGTGCCAGCAGCTTGAACGGGATAGGGATGAACACTGAAGCTTTCTTT. This sequence encodes CASSLNGIGMNTEAFF.

The gene calls are TRBV16 and TRBJ1-1, with D hard to call. Germline V gene data show CDR1 as KGHSY and CDR2 as FQNENV. The CDR3 contains 16 residues. V lost 2 bases and J lost 2, with 15 bases in between. The DNA for the CDR3 is TGTGCCAGCAGCCAACGACTAGGAGGTTCCAACACTGAAGCTTTCTTT. Its translation: CASSQRLGGSNTEAFF.

This clone was seen just once. The chain is built from TRBV27 and TRBJ1-4, with D uncertain. Trimming took off 2 bases at V and 7 bases at J, with 11 bases between the two ends. The germline V gene has CDR1 MNHEY and CDR2 SMNVEV (reference sequence). The CDR3 runs 14 residues. The CDR3 DNA is TGTGCCAGCAGTTTAAACCATCTACGTGAAAAACTGTTTTTT. Its translation is CASSLNHLREKLFF.

The V gene is TRBV5-4, the J gene TRBJ2-5, with D perhaps TRBD2 (5 bases). Germline values: CDR1 SGHNT, CDR2 YYREEE (reference sequence). The CDR3 has 13 amino acids. V was clipped by 4 bases and J by 7 bases, with 14 bases between them. The CDR3 DNA reads TGTGCCAGCAGCCCCGGGATCCCCGGGACCCAGTACTTC. Amino acid sequence: CASSPGIPGTQYF.

The rearrangement uses TRBV6-2 or TRBV6-3 and TRBJ1-2; D is undetermined. CDR3 length: 14 amino acids. Germline assignment: CDR1 MNHEY and CDR2 SVGEGT. V lost 4 bases and J 3 bases, leaving 12 bases between the germline ends. The CDR3 nucleotides are TGTGCCAGCAGTTGGACGGGAGTACACTATGGCTACACCTTC. Translated: CASSWTGVHYGYTF.

The V and J genes are TRBV10-3 and TRBJ1-1; TRBD1 aligns across 8 bases. The trim removed 5 bases at V and 0 bases at J, leaving 2 bases unmatched. From germline, CDR1 is ENHRY and CDR2 SYGVKD. This CDR3 is built from 14 residues. CDR3 coding DNA: TGTGCCATCAGTAACAGGGGGGTGAACACTGAAGCTTTCTTT. This gives the protein CAISNRGVNTEAFF.

V and J are TRBV7-9 and TRBJ2-7; D is possibly TRBD1 (6 bases). The CDR3 sequence is 13 residues long. The V gene lost 5 bases and the J gene lost 5 bases, with 13 bases spanning the gap. In germline, CDR1 is SEHNR, CDR2 FQNEAQ (reference sequence). The CDR3 DNA is TGTGCCAGCAGCGCAGGACAGCCCCACGAGCAGTACTTC. This translates into CASSAGQPHEQYF.

About this clone: Other DNA sequences in the same sample also yield this CDR3. This rearrangement joins TRBV24-1 to TRBJ2-7; TRBD2 aligns across 10 bases. The germline CDR1 and CDR2 sequences are KGHDR and SFDVKD. The CDR3 contains 15 residues. The V segment lost 3 bases and the J segment 0 bases; nucleotides outside the gene matches: 1. CDR3 loop: CATSDRTSGSYEQYF. As DNA, the CDR3 is TGTGCCACCAGTGATCGGACTAGCGGCTCCTACGAGCAGTACTTC.

This clone was picked up a small number of times. The rearrangement joins TRBV27 to TRBJ2-7; TRBD1 is a possible D gene (5 bases). This CDR3 contains 15 residues. From germline, CDR1 is MNHEY and CDR2 SMNVEV (reference sequence). Trimming cost V 3 bases and J 3 bases, with 15 bases left between them. The CDR3: CASSFVGRANYEQYF. CDR3 coding DNA: TGTGCCAGCAGTTTTGTGGGCAGGGCGAACTACGAGCAGTACTTC.